This T cell receptor (beta chain) was found in a study of T cell repertoires in cytomegalovirus infection. At the level of the study: CMV infection together with matching HLA type was indicated by public TCR beta signatures.

This clonotype was seen more than once but under ten times. Its antigen is currently unknown. Germline CDR1 is MNHEY and CDR2 is SVGEGT. This CDR3 spans 13 amino acids. V shed 2 bases and J shed 7 bases, with 11 bases lying between them. General study findings and limits: HLA-C-restricted, CMV-specific TCR beta clonotypes were dominant ex vivo.

In TCRdb, the reads were re-called with MiXCR into one record per CDR3 protein. The data contain some 310,000 distinct CDR3 sequences, around a quarter of them singletons. The source is a human donor in good health (CMV status not recorded). Some clones in this sample may be carry-over from other donors' samples. Sequencing used cultured PBMCs, obtained from culture after CMV antigen stimulation. This chain connects TRBV6-2 or TRBV6-3 to TRBJ1-1; D not certain. CDR3: CASSYAGNGEAFF. The CDR3 DNA sequence: TGTGCCAGCAGTTACGCGGGGAACGGTGAAGCTTTCTTT.